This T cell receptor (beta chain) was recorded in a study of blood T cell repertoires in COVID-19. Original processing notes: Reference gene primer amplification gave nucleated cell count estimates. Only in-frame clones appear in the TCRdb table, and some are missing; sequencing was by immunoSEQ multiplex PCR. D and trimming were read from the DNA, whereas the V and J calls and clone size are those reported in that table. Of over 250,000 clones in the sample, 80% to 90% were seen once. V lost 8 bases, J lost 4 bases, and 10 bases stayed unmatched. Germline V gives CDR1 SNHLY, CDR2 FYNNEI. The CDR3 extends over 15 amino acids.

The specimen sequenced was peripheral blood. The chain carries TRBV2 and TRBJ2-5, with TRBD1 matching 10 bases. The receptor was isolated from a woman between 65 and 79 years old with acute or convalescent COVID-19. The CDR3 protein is CASGGMGTGAETQYF. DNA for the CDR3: TGTGCCAGCGGTGGTATGGGGACAGGGGCAGAGACCCAGTACTTC.